One T cell receptor beta chain is described in this entry. The antigen is undetermined. The source of the sample is a study of T cell responses to AZD1222 COVID-19 vaccine. Study as a whole: Both about-4-week and about-12-week second-dose recipients were combined. Study-level results: White British donors predominated, females outnumbered males, and clonal diversity was possibly underestimated. Variant regions that are unmutated are reportedly the target of nearly half of spike-specific TCRs. Among AZD1222 vaccinees, only 5 to 7 were seropositive at baseline.

The protocol was immunoSEQ multiplex PCR, while the TCRdb copy is restricted to in-frame clones and leaves out a portion. The sample yields approximately 57,000 clones, 70% to 90% seen once. Trimming cost V 0 bases and J 3 bases; bases outside gene matches: 5. The CDR3 totals 16 residues. Germline CDR1 reads SGHRS; CDR2 reads YFSETQ. The TCR originated in an adult in good health. The specimen comprised peripheral blood, sampled on day 0 of AZD1222 vaccination. The chain has TRBV5-1 and TRBJ1-3; TRBD1 matches 8 bases. The CDR3 reads CASSLGPTGDGNTIYF. In nucleotides, the CDR3 is TGCGCCAGCAGCTTGGGGCCGACAGGGGATGGAAACACCATATATTTT. Looking up the rest from reference TRBV5-1 and TRBJ1-3 gives the full variable domain: KAGVTQTPRYLIKTRGQQVTLSCSPISGHRSVSWYQQTPGQGLQFLFEYFSETQRNKGNFPGRFSGRQFSNSRSEMNVSTLELGDSALYLCASSLGPTGDGNTIYFGEGSWLTVV.